This entry features one TCR beta chain sequence. Using immunoSEQ multiplex PCR, the repertoire was profiled, and TCRdb retains in-frame clones only, with some absent. The sample records roughly 41,000 clones, more than 75% being singletons. The CDR3 has 15 residues. V lost 0 bases and J lost 6, with 12 bases in between. Germline values: CDR1 MNHEY, CDR2 SVGAGI. The data stem from a study of T cell changes during pregnancy in multiple sclerosis. The chain employs TRBV6-5 and TRBJ2-1; the D gene is possibly TRBD2 (7 bases). Sequences were derived from CD8+ T cells from peripheral blood mononuclear cells, sampled in the third trimester of pregnancy. This receptor was obtained from a female donor with multiple sclerosis, enrolled in a pregnancy study. The CDR3, as DNA: TGTGCCAGCAGTTACTCGGGGGGGGCCTTCAATGAGCAGTTCTTC. This codes for CASSYSGGAFNEQFF.